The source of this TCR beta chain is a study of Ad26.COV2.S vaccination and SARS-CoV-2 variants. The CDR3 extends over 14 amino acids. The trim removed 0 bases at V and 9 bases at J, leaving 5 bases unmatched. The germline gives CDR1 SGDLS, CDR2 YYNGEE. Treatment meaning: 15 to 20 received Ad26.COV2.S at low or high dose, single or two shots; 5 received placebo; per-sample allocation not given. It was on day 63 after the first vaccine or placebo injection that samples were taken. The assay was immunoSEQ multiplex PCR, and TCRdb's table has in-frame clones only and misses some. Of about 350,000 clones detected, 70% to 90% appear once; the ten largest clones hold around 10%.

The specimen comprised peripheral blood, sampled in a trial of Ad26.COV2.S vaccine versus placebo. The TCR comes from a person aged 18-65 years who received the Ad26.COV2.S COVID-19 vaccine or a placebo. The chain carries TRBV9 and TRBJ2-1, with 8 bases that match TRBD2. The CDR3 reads CASSVVGTSTEQFF. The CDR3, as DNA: TGTGCCAGCAGCGTAGTAGGGACTAGTACTGAGCAGTTCTTC.